These T cell receptor beta chains were read from a single sample in a study of blood T cell repertoires in COVID-19. Method: immunoSEQ multiplex PCR; TCRdb's copy keeps in-frame clones and lacks some. The data show about 420,000 clones, roughly 90% seen once. Material: peripheral blood. These receptors came from a man aged 18 to 29 with COVID-19, enrolled during active disease. Both conserved end residues are part of each CDR3. A D gene is named only where the DNA matches it firmly. Size tells how often a clone was seen (once, few, many) or the class of an expanded clone, and some rows leave it out.

size,V,J,D,CDR3,DNA
-,TRBV5-1,TRBJ2-2,-,CASSPTASNTGELFF,TGCGCCAGCAGCCCGACAGCGTCGAACACCGGGGAGCTGTTTTTT
-,TRBV5-6,TRBJ2-3,TRBD2,CASSPWRGEGLRGYF,TGTGCCAGCAGCCCCTGGCGGGGGGAAGGGCTGCGTGGATATTTT
-,TRBV7-9,TRBJ2-3,-,CASSPITGIATSDTQYF,TGTGCCAGCAGCCCCATTACCGGAATAGCGACATCAGATACGCAGTATTTT
-,TRBV9,TRBJ2-2,-,CASSVTGNGELFF,TGTGCCAGCAGCGTCACAGGAAACGGGGAGCTGTTTTTT
-,TRBV15,TRBJ2-1,TRBD2,CATSRDLRTSGRFNEQFF,TGTGCCACCAGCAGAGATCTCCGGACTAGCGGGAGATTTAATGAGCAGTTCTTC
-,TRBV5-1,TRBJ1-2,-,CASSLGQVDNPDTF,TGCGCCAGCAGCTTGGGACAAGTTGACAACCCCGACACCTTC
-,TRBV5-1,TRBJ1-5,-,CASSLGGGDQPQHF,TGCGCCAGCAGCTTGGGGGGCGGGGATCAGCCCCAGCATTTT
-,TRBV5-4,TRBJ2-2,-,CASTGTPNTGELFF,TGTGCCAGCACAGGGACACCTAACACCGGGGAGCTGTTTTTT
-,TRBV6-5,TRBJ1-2,TRBD1,CASSTQGSKGYTF,TGTGCCAGCAGCACACAGGGGAGTAAAGGCTACACCTTC
-,TRBV11-2,TRBJ2-7,-,CASSYGGGGYEQYF,TGTGCCAGCAGCTATGGTGGCGGTGGCTACGAGCAGTACTTC
-,TRBV7-9,TRBJ2-2,-,CASSFRVSGELFF,TGTGCCAGCAGCTTCCGGGTCTCTGGGGAGCTGTTTTTT
-,TRBV14,TRBJ2-5,-,CASSQVSRWYQETQYF,TGTGCCAGCAGCCAAGTGAGCCGTTGGTACCAAGAGACCCAGTACTTC
-,TRBV19,TRBJ2-2,-,CASTVLTSTGNGELFF,TGTGCCAGTACTGTTCTCACTAGTACGGGCAACGGGGAGCTGTTTTTT
once,TRBV4-1,TRBJ1-2,-,CASSLLRDNYGYTF,TGCGCCAGCAGCCTCCTGAGGGATAACTATGGCTACACCTTC
-,TRBV12-3/TRBV12-4,TRBJ2-1,-,CASSRLGTSGFF,TGTGCCAGCAGTCGCCTGGGAACTAGTGGGTTCTTC
-,TRBV10-2,TRBJ2-4,-,CASSELIPGLAKNIQYF,TGCGCCAGCAGTGAGCTGATTCCGGGGTTAGCCAAAAACATTCAGTACTTC
-,TRBV6-5,TRBJ1-6,-,CASSREINSPLHF,TGTGCCAGCAGCCGGGAGATTAATTCACCCCTCCACTTT
-,TRBV9,TRBJ2-2,TRBD1,CASSGTGVNTGELFF,TGTGCCAGCAGCGGCACAGGGGTGAACACCGGGGAGCTGTTTTTT
-,TRBV30,TRBJ2-1,TRBD2,CAWSVLGREVSQFF,TGTGCCTGGAGTGTTCTGGGGCGGGAGGTGTCTCAGTTCTTC
-,TRBV7-9,TRBJ1-2,-,CASGRQTYGYTF,TGTGCCAGTGGGAGGCAGACCTATGGCTACACCTTC
-,TRBV6-5,TRBJ1-1,TRBD1,CASSYYRGANTEAFF,TGTGCCAGCAGTTACTACAGGGGGGCGAACACTGAAGCTTTCTTT
-,TRBV3-1/TRBV3-2,TRBJ2-2,TRBD2,CASSPLFGTSGGTDTGELFF,TGTGCCAGCAGCCCTCTTTTTGGGACTAGCGGGGGGACGGACACCGGGGAGCTGTTTTTT
-,TRBV12-3/TRBV12-4,TRBJ2-5,-,CASRSSGQETQYF,TGTGCCAGCAGGTCCAGCGGGCAAGAGACCCAGTACTTC